Shown below are 28 T cell receptor beta chains from a single sample sequenced in a study of CD8 T cells in ankylosing spondylitis. TCRdb passed the 5' RACE reads through MiXCR, listing each CDR3 protein once. The repertoire consists of approximately 220,000 distinct CDR3 sequences, with around 17% occurring once and the leading ten covering about 39%. Their antigen targets remain unknown. Notes on the study in general: A TCR beta motif of 7 to 9 highly homologous variants seemed to mark ankylosing spondylitis blood.

Sequenced material: blood, either unsorted or a sorted T cell fraction (not recorded which). The receptors originated from a male donor with ankylosing spondylitis.

This clonotype occurred a few times. The J gene is TRBJ1-4, the V gene TRBV29-1; D is possibly TRBD1 (5 bases). Germline CDR1 reads SQVTM; CDR2 reads ANQGSEA. The CDR3 contains 13 residues. V was trimmed by 7 bases and J by 8 bases, leaving 17 bases between them. CDR3 sequence (DNA): TGCAGCGCTCGTCAGGGACTTTCGGAAAAACTGTTTTTT. Residues: CSARQGLSEKLFF.

This clonotype came up many times. CDR3 sequence reads: CASSFFGVTGIENEKLFF. In DNA, the CDR3 is TGTGCCAGCAGTTTTTTTGGGGTGACTGGGATCGAGAATGAAAAACTGTTTTTT. The chain links TRBV12-3 or TRBV12-4 to TRBJ1-4; D gene ambiguous. The CDR3 has 18 residues. The V gene lost 3 bases and the J gene lost 5 bases, with 22 bases spanning the gap.

This clonotype has just a few counts. The chain links TRBV29-1 to TRBJ1-2; unclear D gene. The CDR3 runs 12 residues. With 6 bases removed from V and 7 bases from J, the gap between germline ends came to 15 bases. Germline CDR1 SQVTM, CDR2 ANQGSEA. The CDR3 loop is CSVPGQNGGYTF. The CDR3 bases are TGCAGCGTGCCTGGGCAGAACGGTGGCTACACCTTC.

This clonotype was found a few times. The chain is built from TRBV2 and TRBJ2-7, with 11 bases identical to TRBD1. Germline-derived CDR1 and CDR2 are SNHLY and FYNNEI. Trimming at V came to 8 bases and at J to 2 bases, leaving 8 bases not matched to a gene. CDR3 length: 15 amino acids. CDR3 DNA: TGTGCCAGCGGCTCCGTGGGACAGGGGGCCTACGAGCAGTACTTC. It translates to CASGSVGQGAYEQYF.

The sample holds a few counts of this clonotype. The chain links TRBV4-2 to TRBJ1-1; a weak D match, TRBD1 (5 bases). V was clipped by 1 base and J by 4 bases, with 10 bases between them. Germline V gives CDR1 LGHNA, CDR2 YNFKEQ. This CDR3 has 14 residues. In nucleotides, the CDR3 is TGTGCCAGCAGCCAAGTGGGGGACGGCACTGAAGCTTTCTTT. This gives the protein CASSQVGDGTEAFF.

Only a few counts were recorded for this clonotype. The genes are TRBV29-1 and TRBJ2-7; 10 bases are a match to TRBD2. The CDR3 spans 13 residues. Germline CDR1 reads SQVTM; CDR2 reads ANQGSEA. V lost 6 bases and J lost 2; bases outside the gene matches: 4. The CDR3, as DNA: TGCAGCGTCCGAACTAGCGGGACCTACGAGCAGTACTTC. This encodes CSVRTSGTYEQYF.

The V gene is TRBV7-9, the J gene TRBJ2-7; D uncertain. This CDR3 has 13 residues. The germline V and J ends were trimmed by 0 bases and 6 bases, with 9 bases remaining between them. Germline loops: CDR1 SEHNR, CDR2 FQNEAQ (reference sequence). DNA for the CDR3: TGTGCCAGCAGCTTAGCGTCGTCTGCCGAGCAGTACTTC. Translation: CASSLASSAEQYF.

This chain links TRBV6-1 with TRBJ2-2, with D perhaps matching TRBD1 or TRBD2 (6 bases each). The CDR3 consists of 16 residues. Germline CDR1 reads MNHNS; CDR2 reads SASEGT. The germline V and J ends were trimmed by 2 bases and 4 bases, with 14 bases remaining between them. The CDR3 coding sequence is TGTGCCAGCAGTGAAATGGGGGGCGCCGTCACCGGGGAGCTGTTTTTT. This gives the protein CASSEMGGAVTGELFF.

The J gene is TRBJ2-2, the V gene TRBV11-2, with 7 bases identical to TRBD1. The CDR3 runs 18 residues. V trimming: 0 bases; J trimming: 5 bases; junction bases outside the gene matches: 12. In germline, CDR1 is SGHAT, CDR2 FQNNGV. In DNA, the CDR3 is TGTGCCAGCAGCTTAGATCTTTTTAGGGGGCTGCGGACCGGGGAGCTGTTTTTT. Amino acid sequence: CASSLDLFRGLRTGELFF.

This clonotype was seen only a few times. The chain joins TRBV10-3 to TRBJ2-1; 8 nucleotides line up with TRBD2. With V trimmed by 3 bases and J by 10 bases, 5 bases remained unmatched. The CDR3 covers 13 residues. Looked up from germline, CDR1 is ENHRY and CDR2 is SYGVKD. CDR3 nucleotide sequence: TGTGCCATCAGTGATGAGCGGGAGTGGGAGCAGTTCTTC. Translation gives CAISDEREWEQFF.

The chain links TRBV20-1 to TRBJ2-1, with TRBD2 matching over 8 bases. This CDR3 contains 15 residues. Germline-derived CDR1 and CDR2 are DFQATT and SNEGSKA (reference sequence). With V trimmed by 6 bases and J by 8 bases, 15 bases remained unmatched. CDR3 amino acids: CSAETGTSPLDEQFF. CDR3 nucleotide sequence: TGCAGTGCAGAGACCGGGACTAGTCCTTTGGATGAGCAGTTCTTC.

The chain is built from TRBV12-3 or TRBV12-4 and TRBJ2-7; D ambiguous. This CDR3 has 12 residues. Trimming stripped 6 bases from V and 5 bases from J, with 11 bases between. The DNA for the CDR3 is TGTGCCAGCAGCCGGGTCCGGGACGAGCAGTACTTC. This encodes CASSRVRDEQYF.

This clonotype was recorded a few times. The J gene is TRBJ1-1, the V gene TRBV29-1; TRBD1 matches at 8 bases. With 5 bases clipped from V and 4 bases from J, the junction kept 6 bases outside the gene matches. Germline V lookup: CDR1 SQVTM, CDR2 ANQGSEA. The CDR3 has 13 amino acids. This CDR3 is CSVLETGATEAFF. In DNA, the CDR3 is TGCAGCGTTCTTGAGACAGGGGCCACTGAAGCTTTCTTT.

The chain couples TRBV6-1 to TRBJ2-1; 9 positions agree with TRBD1. CDR1 and CDR2 (germline): MNHNS, SASEGT. The CDR3 covers 15 residues. V trimming: 7 bases; J trimming: 3 bases; junction bases outside the gene matches: 7. The CDR3 bases are TGTGCCAGCACACCAGGGACAGGGAGCTACAATGAGCAGTTCTTC. Its translation: CASTPGTGSYNEQFF.

This clonotype has at least ten counts. The chain employs TRBV6-2 or TRBV6-3 and TRBJ2-1; D gene unclear. This CDR3 has 15 amino acids. CDR1 and CDR2 (germline): MNHEY, SVGEGT. The V end lost 4 bases, the J end lost 0 bases, and 10 bases lay between the germline ends. The CDR3 DNA reads as TGTGCCAGCAGTTCTCCGGTCGGCTCCTACAATGAGCAGTTCTTC. Its translation: CASSSPVGSYNEQFF.

This clonotype has only a few counts. The gene calls are TRBV12-3 or TRBV12-4 and TRBJ1-2; possibly TRBD1 for D (5 bases). The CDR3 contains 15 residues. V was clipped by 1 base and J by 3 bases, with 12 bases between them. CDR3 DNA: TGTGCCAGCAGTTTAGGGGGGGGGGACCACTATGGCTACACCTTC. This encodes CASSLGGGDHYGYTF.

V usage is TRBV20-1 and J usage is TRBJ2-5, with 13 bases lining up with TRBD2. The CDR3 is 18 residues long. Trimming took 2 bases from V and 0 from J; bases not matched to a gene: 9. Germline-derived CDR1 and CDR2 are DFQATT and SNEGSKA (reference sequence). The CDR3 region is CSARPGLAGVLYQETQYF. As DNA, the CDR3 is TGCAGTGCTAGACCTGGACTAGCGGGGGTCCTGTACCAAGAGACCCAGTACTTC.

This clonotype was observed a few times. This chain joins TRBV28 and TRBJ2-7; D call uncertain. The ends were cut back, 3 bases at V and 4 bases at J, with 13 bases in the middle. This CDR3 spans 14 amino acids. CDR1 is MDHEN and CDR2 is SYDVKM in the germline V gene. CDR3 protein: CASSFVSGPYEQYF. In DNA form, the CDR3 reads TGTGCCAGCAGTTTTGTGAGTGGACCTTACGAGCAGTACTTC.

The CDR3 DNA sequence: TGTGCCAGCAGTGGCATTCAGGAGGCTGGGAACGAGCAGTACTTC. Protein: CASSGIQEAGNEQYF. The V gene is TRBV2, the J gene TRBJ2-7; D may be TRBD2 (5 bases). Germline-derived CDR1 and CDR2 are SNHLY and FYNNEI. This CDR3 is 15 amino acids long. Trimming cost V 4 bases and J 5 bases, with 18 bases left between them.

The V and J genes are TRBV7-8 and TRBJ1-1, with D hard to call. Germline CDR1 and CDR2: SGHVS and FQNEAQ. V gave up 1 base and J gave up 1 base, with 7 bases separating them. CDR3 length equals 14 residues. In nucleotides, the CDR3 is TGTGCCAGCAGCTTAGGGCCGGCGAACACTGAAGCTTTCTTT. Amino acid sequence: CASSLGPANTEAFF.

This clonotype was picked up a small number of times. In DNA, the CDR3 is TGTGCCAGCAGCTTAGATGGGGAATCCTACGAGCAGTACTTC. This sequence encodes CASSLDGESYEQYF. The chain is built from TRBV7-9 and TRBJ2-7; no definite D call. Germline assignment: CDR1 SEHNR and CDR2 FQNEAQ (reference sequence). The length of the CDR3 is 14 residues. V lost 1 base to trimming and J lost 1 base, with 8 bases between them.

This clonotype was counted a few times. This chain joins TRBV2 and TRBJ2-1; TRBD2 agrees at 11 bases. The junction had 6 bases not matched to a gene; V was cut back by 7 bases and J by 7 bases. This CDR3 comprises 14 residues. The germline gives CDR1 SNHLY, CDR2 FYNNEI. The DNA for the CDR3 is TGTGCCAGCAAAAGACTAGCGGGACCTAATGAGCAGTTCTTC. It yields the protein CASKRLAGPNEQFF.

The rearrangement uses TRBV5-8 and TRBJ2-7; 7 positions match TRBD2. This CDR3 has 13 residues. Germline loops: CDR1 SGHTS, CDR2 YDEGEE. Losses at the gene ends were 3 bases for V and 5 bases for J; bases not matched to a gene: 5. The chain's CDR3 is CASSSGLGDEQYF. As DNA, the CDR3 is TGTGCCAGCAGCTCAGGACTAGGGGACGAGCAGTACTTC.

This clonotype occurred a few times. In DNA form, the CDR3 reads TGTGCCAGCAGCTTAATGCACACCGGGGAGCTGTTTTTT. Protein: CASSLMHTGELFF. V is TRBV7-3 and J is TRBJ2-2; D not certain. The germline V and J ends were trimmed by 1 base and 3 bases, with 3 bases remaining between them. Germline lookup yields CDR1 SGHTA and CDR2 FQGTGA. The CDR3 has 13 amino acids.

This clonotype was counted many times. The chain joins TRBV7-9 to TRBJ2-3, with 8 bases fitting TRBD1. Germline V CDR1 and CDR2: SEHNR, FQNEAQ (reference sequence). The CDR3 extends over 15 amino acids. V gave up 5 bases and J gave up 2 bases; unmatched junction bases: 6. Here the CDR3 DNA reads TGTGCCAGCAGCGCTGGACAGGGCTACACAGATACGCAGTATTTT. Its protein product is CASSAGQGYTDTQYF.

The rearrangement links TRBV4-3 to TRBJ2-7, with a possible D match to TRBD2 (6 bases). The V gene lost 0 bases and the J gene lost 3 bases, with 18 bases spanning the gap. There are 17 residues in the CDR3. Germline assignment: CDR1 LGHNA and CDR2 YSLEER. CDR3 in DNA: TGCGCCAGCAGCCAAGACCGTTCTGACGGGAGCATCTACGAGCAGTACTTC. Its translation is CASSQDRSDGSIYEQYF.

The CDR3 loop is CASSQGSILAGYEQYF. Here the CDR3 DNA reads TGCGCCAGCAGCCAAGGGAGTATATTGGCGGGATACGAGCAGTACTTC. This chain connects TRBV4-3 to TRBJ2-7; tentatively, D is TRBD2 (6 bases). The V end was cut by 1 base, the J end by 4 bases, with 17 bases between. CDR1 LGHNA and CDR2 YSLEER come from the germline V gene. CDR3 length: 16 amino acids.

This chain uses TRBV5-4 with TRBJ2-2; D unclear. The CDR3 is 14 amino acids. CDR1 and CDR2 (germline): SGHNT, YYREEE (reference sequence). V lost 4 bases and J 6 bases, leaving 13 bases between the germline ends. CDR3 protein: CASSPSEVAGELFF. The CDR3 DNA reads as TGTGCCAGCAGCCCAAGCGAGGTGGCCGGGGAGCTGTTTTTT. The full variable domain, with the rest looked up from reference TRBV5-4 and TRBJ2-2, is ETGVTQSPTHLIKTRGQQVTLRCSSQSGHNTVSWYQQALGQGPQFIFQYYREEENGRGNFPPRFSGLQFPNYSSELNVNALELDDSALYLCASSPSEVAGELFFGEGSRLTVL.